Listed here is a single T cell receptor beta chain. The antigen is unknown. Assay: immunoSEQ multiplex PCR; the TCRdb copy retains only in-frame clones and omits some. The table records more than 150,000 clones, around 87% of them present only once. Trimming removed 3 bases from V and 0 bases from J, with 12 bases in between. Germline assignment: CDR1 SGHTA and CDR2 FQGNSA. The CDR3 is 15 amino acids. The data are from a study of T cell responses to AZD1222 COVID-19 vaccine. Study conclusions and caveats: Unmutated variant regions reportedly attract nearly half of all spike-specific TCRs.

This receptor was obtained from an adult in good health. V gene TRBV7-2 combines with J gene TRBJ2-7; the D gene is possibly TRBD2 (5 bases). The sample consisted of peripheral blood, taken on day 0 of MenACWY control vaccination. DNA for the CDR3: TGTGCCAGCAGCTTTGGCCCGGGGAACTCCTACGAGCAGTACTTC. Encoded protein: CASSFGPGNSYEQYF.